The 20 T cell receptor beta chains given below trace back to one sample, sequenced in a study of blood T cell repertoires in COVID-19. The data were produced by immunoSEQ multiplex PCR, yet TCRdb's version contains in-frame clones alone and is incomplete. The data show roughly 200,000 clones, more than 80% seen once. Sequencing was performed on PBMCs or T cells enriched from blood (not recorded which). The receptors come from a man aged 40-55 years who had recovered from COVID-19.

The CDR3 protein is CASSSSDRGQFSYNEQFF. CDR3 DNA sequence: TGTGCCAGCAGCTCCTCGGACAGGGGGCAATTCTCCTACAATGAGCAGTTCTTC. The chain employs TRBV5-4 and TRBJ2-1; 11 bases line up with TRBD1. Per the germline V gene, CDR1 is SGHNT and CDR2 is YYREEE (reference sequence). V shed 3 bases, J shed 0 bases, and the junction held 8 bases outside the gene matches. The CDR3 runs 18 residues.

This sequence joins TRBV18 and TRBJ1-1; D gene uncertain. Germline assignment: CDR1 KGHSH and CDR2 LQKENI. CDR3 length: 13 amino acids. Trimming pared 0 bases from V and 7 bases from J, leaving 9 bases between. In DNA, the CDR3 is TGTGCCAGCTCACCACCGGGCTACAGTGAAGCTTTCTTT. The encoded protein is CASSPPGYSEAFF.

This chain connects TRBV4-1 to TRBJ1-1; no clear D gene. Germline V gene sequence: CDR1 MGHRA, CDR2 YSYEKL. The germline V and J ends were trimmed by 1 base and 2 bases, with 5 bases remaining between them. The CDR3 has 13 amino acids. The CDR3 sequence: CASSQGANTEAFF. The CDR3 DNA reads as TGCGCCAGCAGCCAAGGGGCCAACACTGAAGCTTTCTTT.

The rearrangement uses TRBV11-3 and TRBJ2-1, with TRBD2 as a possible D gene (5 bases). The CDR3 has 15 amino acids. Germline-derived CDR1 and CDR2 are SGHNT and YENEEA. The V end was cut by 3 bases, the J end by 7 bases, with 16 bases between. CDR3 loop: CASSFTSSGGNEQFF. The CDR3 DNA is TGTGCCAGCAGCTTCACCTCATCGGGCGGGAATGAGCAGTTCTTC.

This clone was counted only a few times. The genes are TRBV19 and TRBJ1-5; weak D call: TRBD1 (5 bases). The CDR3 has 13 amino acids. The ends were cut back, 5 bases at V and 5 bases at J, with 10 bases in the middle. From germline, CDR1 is LNHDA and CDR2 SQIVND (reference sequence). CDR3 in amino acids: CASSGAGDQPQHF. CDR3 in DNA: TGTGCCAGTAGTGGGGCGGGGGATCAGCCCCAGCATTTT.

The DNA for the CDR3 is TGCGCCAGCAGCCCGGGGACAGGCCCTAATCAGCCCCAGCATTTT. It encodes CASSPGTGPNQPQHF. This chain connects TRBV4-1 to TRBJ1-5; 8 positions agree with TRBD1. The CDR3 has 15 residues. Germline trimming cut 4 bases from V and 4 bases from J; bases unmatched to any gene: 6. CDR1 is MGHRA, CDR2 YSYEKL, per germline.

V and J are TRBV19 and TRBJ1-2; no clear D. V dropped 0 bases and J dropped 0 bases, with 11 bases sitting between them. Germline V lookup: CDR1 LNHDA, CDR2 SQIVND (reference sequence). CDR3 length equals 16 residues. In nucleotides, the CDR3 is TGTGCCAGTAGTATAGATCGTCAGGCCGCTAACTATGGCTACACCTTC. It is translated as CASSIDRQAANYGYTF.

This clone was recorded only once. This chain connects TRBV11-3 to TRBJ2-5; 7 bases are shared with TRBD1. V was pared by 2 bases and J by 5 bases, with 5 bases of the junction left unmatched. Germline assignment: CDR1 SGHNT and CDR2 YENEEA. The CDR3 runs 14 residues. In nucleotides, the CDR3 is TGTGCCAGCAGCTTAAGGGGGCCGGGTGAGACCCAGTACTTC. Translated, it gives CASSLRGPGETQYF. The full variable domain, rest sourced from reference TRBV11-3 and TRBJ2-5, is EAGVVQSPRYKIIEKKQPVAFWCNPISGHNTLYWYLQNLGQGPELLIRYENEEAVDDSQLPKDRFSAERLKGVDSTLKIQPAELGDSAVYLCASSLRGPGETQYFGPGTRLLVL.

This clone is a singleton in its sample. The V and J genes are TRBV11-2 and TRBJ1-1, with a tentative D call TRBD1 (5 bases). V was clipped by 0 bases and J by 2 bases, with 10 bases between them. The CDR3 sequence is 15 residues long. Germline-derived CDR1 and CDR2 are SGHAT and FQNNGV. CDR3 sequence (DNA): TGTGCCAGCAGCTTAGAGGTTGGGGCTAACACTGAAGCTTTCTTT. It translates to CASSLEVGANTEAFF.

This chain connects TRBV11-3 to TRBJ2-7; D might be TRBD2 (5 bases). Trimming pared 5 bases from V and 6 bases from J, leaving 11 bases between. This CDR3 contains 12 residues. Germline CDR1 reads SGHNT; CDR2 reads YENEEA. CDR3 sequence: CASSHREAEQYF. CDR3 nucleotide sequence: TGTGCCAGCAGCCACCGGGAAGCCGAGCAGTACTTC.

This clone has just one count. The rearrangement uses TRBV6-4 and TRBJ1-2; 7 bases line up with TRBD1. Losses at the gene ends were 5 bases for V and 5 bases for J; bases not matched to a gene: 8. In germline, CDR1 is MRHNA, CDR2 SNTAGT. The CDR3 loop spans 14 amino acids. The CDR3 nucleotides read TGTGCCAGCAGTATTACAGGGGTCGAGTATGGCTACACCTTC. Protein product: CASSITGVEYGYTF.

The rearrangement uses TRBV2 and TRBJ2-6, with D tentatively TRBD2 (5 bases). V dropped 7 bases and J dropped 0 bases, with 10 bases sitting between them. Germline V gene sequence: CDR1 SNHLY, CDR2 FYNNEI. The length of the CDR3 is 15 residues. CDR3 protein: CASMDRGSGANVLTF. In DNA, the CDR3 is TGTGCCAGCATGGACCGGGGCTCTGGGGCCAACGTCCTGACTTTC.

This chain connects TRBV28 to TRBJ1-1; D unresolved. Per the germline V gene, CDR1 is MDHEN and CDR2 is SYDVKM. V lost 6 bases and J 3 bases, leaving 5 bases between the germline ends. The CDR3 has 11 amino acids. This chain's CDR3 is CASRRYTEAFF. CDR3 coding DNA: TGTGCCAGCAGGCGGTACACTGAAGCTTTCTTT.

This chain links TRBV3-1 (or the pseudogene TRBV3-2) with TRBJ1-5; D possibly corresponds to TRBD1 (6 bases). Germline values: CDR1 LGHDT, CDR2 YNNKEL (reference sequence). The CDR3 consists of 15 residues. V was shortened by 3 bases and J by 2 bases, with 11 bases between the two germline ends. The CDR3 protein is CASSHSGDRNQPQHF. In DNA form, the CDR3 reads TGTGCCAGCAGCCACTCAGGGGACCGCAATCAGCCCCAGCATTTT.

This CDR3 reads CASSASGTAISGNTIYF. The DNA of the CDR3 is TGTGCCAGCAGCGCATCCGGGACAGCGATCTCTGGAAACACCATATATTTT. V and J are TRBV9 and TRBJ1-3; 7 bases map to TRBD1. Trimming at V came to 3 bases and at J to 0 bases, leaving 9 bases not matched to a gene. Per germline, CDR1 SGDLS and CDR2 YYNGEE. The CDR3 extends over 17 amino acids.

The table lists this clone with a count of one. The V call is TRBV6-4, the J call TRBJ2-3, with 12 bases identical to TRBD2. Germline-derived CDR1 and CDR2 are MRHNA and SNTAGT. The CDR3 has 15 amino acids. V dropped 6 bases and J dropped 5; count of bases not matched to a gene: 6. Written as DNA, the CDR3 is TGTGCCAGCAGCCGACTAGCGGGAGAAATAGATACGCAGTATTTT. It encodes CASSRLAGEIDTQYF.

CDR3 loop: CASSQVGNTEAFF. CDR3 nucleotides: TGTGCCAGCAGCCAAGTCGGGAACACTGAAGCTTTCTTT. V is TRBV3-1 (or the pseudogene TRBV3-2) and J is TRBJ1-1; D is undetermined. The germline V gene encodes CDR1 LGHDT and CDR2 YNNKEL (reference sequence). The CDR3 spans 13 residues. V lost 1 base to trimming and J lost 1 base, with 4 bases between them.

This chain uses TRBV27 with TRBJ1-1; D is unclear. V lost 8 bases, J lost 0 bases, and 19 bases lay in between. CDR1 MNHEY and CDR2 SMNVEV come from the germline V gene (reference sequence). The CDR3 runs 16 residues. The DNA for the CDR3 is TGTGCCAGCTCAGCCCGACGGGAGGTTTTGAACACTGAAGCTTTCTTT. Amino acids: CASSARREVLNTEAFF.

The genes are TRBV30 and TRBJ1-5, with TRBD1 matching 9 bases. The CDR3 totals 14 residues. Looked up from germline, CDR1 is GTSNPN and CDR2 is SVGIG (reference sequence). The trim removed 0 bases at V and 7 bases at J, leaving 4 bases unmatched. The chain's CDR3 is CAWSVGQGSQPQHF. CDR3 nucleotide sequence: TGTGCCTGGAGTGTGGGACAGGGCTCCCAGCCCCAGCATTTT.

The J gene is TRBJ1-3, the V gene TRBV5-1; D perhaps matches TRBD1 (6 bases). CDR1 and CDR2 (germline): SGHRS, YFSETQ. Trimming shortened V by 0 bases and J by 4 bases, and 14 bases separated the two germline ends. CDR3 length: 16 residues. The CDR3 sequence: CASSLGTGSHGNTIYF. The CDR3 nucleotides are TGCGCCAGCAGCTTGGGTACAGGGAGTCACGGAAACACCATATATTTT.